Shown below are 19 T cell receptor beta chains from a single sample sequenced in a study of cytomegalovirus exposure and HLA in healthy donors. In the PCR, 60 Vbeta and 13 Jbeta primers were used. TCRdb's table, derived via immunoSEQ multiplex PCR, lists solely in-frame clones and lacks some. Of around 120,000 clones listed, around 76% are singletons. Sequences were obtained from PBMCs. The origin of the receptors is a man aged 60-69 years in good health and CMV-seropositive.

This chain connects TRBV6-5 to TRBJ2-1; 8 bases align to TRBD2. Looked up from germline, CDR1 is MNHEY and CDR2 is SVGAGI. Trimming at V came to 6 bases and at J to 7 bases, leaving 8 bases not matched to a gene. This CDR3 region has 14 residues. The CDR3 region has the DNA TGTGCCAGCAGAACCGGGGGGGGGCGAAATGAGCAGTTCTTC. Translating it yields CASRTGGGRNEQFF.

The chain joins TRBV9 to TRBJ2-2; D not certain. The CDR3 has 14 amino acids. Germline CDR1 reads SGDLS; CDR2 reads YYNGEE. V lost 0 bases, J lost 6 bases, and 9 bases lay in between. The CDR3 DNA follows: TGTGCCAGCAGCGTAGCGGGTCATCCCGGGGAGCTGTTTTTT. Translation: CASSVAGHPGELFF. Using reference TRBV9 and TRBJ2-2 for the parts outside the CDR3, the full variable domain is DSGVTQTPKHLITATGQRVTLRCSPRSGDLSVYWYQQSLDQGLQFLIQYYNGEERAKGNILERFSAQQFPDLHSELNLSSLELGDSALYFCASSVAGHPGELFFGEGSRLTVL.

V is TRBV5-6 and J is TRBJ1-2, with 7 nucleotides matching TRBD1. The CDR3 consists of 13 residues. The germline CDR1 and CDR2 sequences are SGHDT and YYEEEE. The V and J ends lost 4 bases and 2 bases, in that order; junction bases with no gene match: 2. The CDR3 coding sequence is TGTGCCAGCAGCCCGGGACAGAACTATGGCTACACCTTC. Translating it yields CASSPGQNYGYTF.

This chain joins TRBV5-6 and TRBJ2-7; maybe TRBD1 (6 bases). CDR1 and CDR2 from the germline V gene are SGHDT and YYEEEE. V lost 5 bases, J lost 0 bases, and 18 bases lay in between. This CDR3 region has 16 residues. CDR3 nucleotides: TGTGCCAGCAGTCGCGTTGGACAGACCTTCTCCTACGAGCAGTACTTC. Translation gives CASSRVGQTFSYEQYF. Complete variable domain (other parts from reference TRBV5-6 and TRBJ2-7): DAGVTQSPTHLIKTRGQQVTLRCSPKSGHDTVSWYQQALGQGPQFIFQYYEEEERQRGNFPDRFSGHQFPNYSSELNVNALLLGDSALYLCASSRVGQTFSYEQYFGPGTRLTVT.

This chain links TRBV9 with TRBJ2-7; 8 bases match TRBD1. Germline CDR1 SGDLS, CDR2 YYNGEE. The CDR3 length is 14 residues. V shed 4 bases, J shed 7 bases, and the junction held 10 bases outside the gene matches. The CDR3, as DNA: TGTGCCAGCAGCAGTGGACAGGGAAGGCAAGAGCAGTACTTC. Protein sequence: CASSSGQGRQEQYF.

The chain links TRBV9 to TRBJ1-1, with TRBD1 matching 9 bases. Germline V lookup: CDR1 SGDLS, CDR2 YYNGEE. The CDR3 covers 16 residues. Germline trimming cut 0 bases from V and 5 bases from J; bases unmatched to any gene: 8. CDR3 sequence (DNA): TGTGCCAGCAGCGTAGAGGGGGACAGGGTTAAAACTGAAGCTTTCTTT. It encodes CASSVEGDRVKTEAFF.

CDR3 DNA: TGTGCCAGCAGCTTATCAGGGACAGGGGCGAACAATCAGCCCCAGCATTTT. This encodes CASSLSGTGANNQPQHF. This rearrangement joins TRBV7-3 to TRBJ1-5, with 10 bases fitting TRBD1. This CDR3 contains 17 residues. CDR1 is SGHTA and CDR2 is FQGTGA in the germline V gene. The ends lost 2 bases at V and 3 bases at J; junction bases unmatched: 7.

V and J are TRBV28 and TRBJ1-2, with 8 positions matching TRBD1. The length of the CDR3 is 14 residues. Germline trimming cut 6 bases from V and 7 bases from J; bases unmatched to any gene: 10. Germline-derived CDR1 and CDR2 are MDHEN and SYDVKM. DNA for the CDR3: TGTGCCAGCAGGATAGTACAGGGGGTCGGTGGCTACACCTTC. This codes for CASRIVQGVGGYTF.

V and J are TRBV19 and TRBJ1-2, with 8 bases fitting TRBD1. J was trimmed by 6 bases and V by 8 bases; bases with no gene match: 2. Per germline, CDR1 LNHDA and CDR2 SQIVND (reference sequence). This CDR3 is 11 amino acids long. The CDR3 sequence: CASSGGNGYTF. CDR3 nucleotide sequence: TGTGCCAGTTCAGGGGGCAATGGCTACACCTTC.

This chain connects TRBV6-1 to TRBJ2-7; the match to TRBD1 covers 10 bases. The CDR3 spans 15 residues. V was clipped by 3 bases and J by 1 base; unmatched bases: 3. Germline values: CDR1 MNHNS, CDR2 SASEGT. CDR3 region: CASSEGQGLSYEQYF. The CDR3 nucleotides are TGTGCCAGCAGTGAGGGACAGGGGTTATCCTACGAGCAGTACTTC.

This clone has more than one count but fewer than ten. The gene calls are TRBV6-5 and TRBJ1-1, with D unclear. The germline CDR1 and CDR2 sequences are MNHEY and SVGAGI. CDR3 size: 13 residues. Trimming stripped 5 bases from V and 6 bases from J, with 13 bases between. The CDR3 DNA reads as TGTGCCAGCAGTGTAGAGTTCGGGGCTGAAGCTTTCTTT. As protein: CASSVEFGAEAFF.

The V gene is TRBV19, the J gene TRBJ1-1; possibly TRBD1 for D (5 bases). This CDR3 has 14 residues. The V and J ends lost 5 bases and 2 bases respectively, with 12 bases between them. Per the germline V gene, CDR1 is LNHDA and CDR2 is SQIVND (reference sequence). The CDR3 region is CASSDADTNTEAFF. In DNA form, the CDR3 reads TGTGCCAGTAGTGATGCGGACACTAACACTGAAGCTTTCTTT.

A word on this clone: One end of the junction varies from germline; a read error may be responsible. The chain couples TRBV5-4 to TRBJ2-7, with 7 bases fitting TRBD1. CDR3 size: 14 residues. Germline CDR1 is SGHNT and CDR2 is YYREEE (reference sequence). CDR3 region: CASSTDRVSDEQYF. The CDR3 nucleotides read TGTGCCAGCAGCACTGACAGGGTATCGGACGAGCAGTACTTT.

The V gene is TRBV18, the J gene TRBJ1-2, with unresolved D. Germline assignment: CDR1 KGHSH and CDR2 LQKENI. Deletions cut 3 bases from V and 2 bases from J, with 7 bases between. This CDR3 region has 13 residues. The CDR3 DNA is TGTGCCAGCTCACCCACAGAAAACTATGGCTACACCTTC. Amino acid sequence: CASSPTENYGYTF. The complete variable domain, with remaining parts taken from reference TRBV18 and TRBJ1-2, reads NAGVMQNPRHLVRRRGQEARLRCSPMKGHSHVYWYRQLPEEGLKFMVYLQKENIIDESGMPKERFSAEFPKEGPSILRIQQVVRGDSAAYFCASSPTENYGYTFGSGTRLTVV.

This chain joins TRBV13 and TRBJ1-1; TRBD1 agrees at 10 bases. With V trimmed by 5 bases and J by 3 bases, 6 bases remained unmatched. Germline V gene data show CDR1 as PRHDT and CDR2 as FYEKMQ (reference sequence). The CDR3 contains 15 residues. Written as DNA, the CDR3 is TGTGCCAGCAGCCAGGACAGGGGGTGGGACACTGAAGCTTTCTTT. Encoded protein: CASSQDRGWDTEAFF. The full variable domain, with the rest looked up from reference TRBV13 and TRBJ1-1, is AAGVIQSPRHLIKEKRETATLKCYPIPRHDTVYWYQQGPGQDPQFLISFYEKMQSDKGSIPDRFSAQQFSDYHSELNMSSLELGDSALYFCASSQDRGWDTEAFFGQGTRLTVV.

There are a few counts of this clone. J is TRBJ2-7 and V is TRBV10-1, with TRBD2 identical over 13 bases. Germline V gives CDR1 WNHNN, CDR2 SYGVQD (reference sequence). Losses at the gene ends were 3 bases for V and 7 bases for J; bases not matched to a gene: 9. The CDR3 spans 16 residues. The CDR3 nucleotides read TGCGCCAGCAGTGAAGGGACTAGCGGGGATCGTGGGGAGCAGTACTTC. Translation: CASSEGTSGDRGEQYF.

The chain recombines TRBV9 with TRBJ2-5; the match to TRBD2 covers 7 bases. CDR1 and CDR2 from the germline V gene are SGDLS and YYNGEE. This CDR3 is built from 13 residues. V lost 9 bases to trimming and J lost 5 bases; unmatched junction nucleotides: 10. The CDR3 bases are TGTGCCACGTCTCGGGGGGTCGAGGAGACCCAGTACTTC. This codes for CATSRGVEETQYF.

V usage is TRBV7-8 and J usage is TRBJ1-2; TRBD1 matches 10 bases. Looked up from germline, CDR1 is SGHVS and CDR2 is FQNEAQ. The CDR3 length is 16 residues. V shed 5 bases and J 2 bases; nucleotides not matched to a gene: 8. The CDR3 coding sequence is TGTGCCAGCAGCCCGGGACAGGGGAAAGGAAACTATGGCTACACCTTC. It is translated as CASSPGQGKGNYGYTF.

The chain recombines TRBV2 with TRBJ2-7; D perhaps matches TRBD2 (6 bases). The V end was cut by 4 bases, the J end by 0 bases, with 13 bases between. The CDR3 has 15 amino acids. The germline V gene encodes CDR1 SNHLY and CDR2 FYNNEI. CDR3 sequence: CASSVWRGVSYEQYF. For the CDR3, the DNA is TGTGCCAGCAGTGTCTGGCGGGGAGTCTCCTACGAGCAGTACTTC. Combining the CDR3 with reference TRBV2 and TRBJ2-7 gives the whole variable domain EPEVTQTPSHQVTQMGQEVILRCVPISNHLYFYWYRQILGQKVEFLVSFYNNEISEKSEIFDDQFSVERPDGSNFTLKIRSTKLEDSAMYFCASSVWRGVSYEQYFGPGTRLTVT.